These T cell receptor beta chains were read from a single sample in a study of post-analysis software for immune sequencing data. MiXCR was run by TCRdb on the PCR reads, yielding one entry per CDR3 protein. The sample lists about 820,000 distinct CDR3 sequences, about 50% occurring once. Sequencing input: blood. The receptors stem from a girl aged 10 to 17 with multiple sclerosis. CDR3s include the opening cysteine and the closing phenylalanine or tryptophan.

j_call: TRBJ2-7
v_call: TRBV12-3/TRBV12-4
cdr3_length: 15
cdr3_aa: CASSLGTSFPYEQYF

j_call: TRBJ2-7
v_call: TRBV29-1
cdr3_length: 13
cdr3_aa: CSVSSGNSYEQYF

j_call: TRBJ2-7
v_call: TRBV6-6
cdr3_length: 14
cdr3_aa: CATREGRGHYEQYF

j_call: TRBJ2-5
v_call: TRBV19
cdr3_length: 14
cdr3_aa: CASSMGQGAGEQYF

j_call: TRBJ2-3
v_call: TRBV29-1
cdr3_length: 16
cdr3_aa: CSVGGLAGDSTDTQYF

j_call: TRBJ2-2
v_call: TRBV15
cdr3_length: 14
cdr3_aa: CATSRDESAGELFF

j_call: TRBJ2-7
v_call: TRBV6-1
cdr3_length: 12
cdr3_aa: CATEGSTYEQYF

j_call: TRBJ2-7
v_call: TRBV9
cdr3_length: 14
cdr3_aa: CASSVGTIGYEQYF

j_call: TRBJ2-1
v_call: TRBV15
cdr3_length: 13
cdr3_aa: CATSPSSYNEQFF

j_call: -
v_call: TRBV6-1
cdr3_length: 16
cdr3_aa: CASTEQLAGVEETQYF

j_call: TRBJ2-5
v_call: TRBV15
cdr3_length: 12
cdr3_aa: CATSTQKETQYF

j_call: TRBJ2-7
v_call: TRBV6-5
cdr3_length: 15
cdr3_aa: CASRTVGKSSYEQYF

j_call: TRBJ1-2
v_call: TRBV20-1
cdr3_length: 15
cdr3_aa: CSASRTGGLEHGYTF

j_call: TRBJ2-1
v_call: TRBV24-1
cdr3_length: 16
cdr3_aa: CATSGRDSSSYNEQFF

j_call: TRBJ2-7
v_call: TRBV11-2
cdr3_length: 14
cdr3_aa: CASSLERVSYEQYF

j_call: TRBJ2-7
v_call: TRBV20-1
cdr3_length: 13
cdr3_aa: CSASWAGTYEQYF

j_call: TRBJ2-7
v_call: TRBV9
cdr3_length: 16
cdr3_aa: CASSPSPGQGMYEQYF

j_call: TRBJ2-5
v_call: TRBV6-1
cdr3_length: 16
cdr3_aa: CASSGSGGVRQETQYF

j_call: TRBJ2-1
v_call: TRBV12-3/TRBV12-4
cdr3_length: 14
cdr3_aa: CASSFGAAYNEQFF

j_call: TRBJ1-5
v_call: TRBV4-1
cdr3_length: 15
cdr3_aa: CASSRVTHSNQPQHF

j_call: TRBJ1-2
v_call: TRBV6-5
cdr3_length: 18
cdr3_aa: CASSYSMGGQGGYYGYTF

j_call: TRBJ1-1
v_call: TRBV12-3/TRBV12-4
cdr3_length: 14
cdr3_aa: CASSFTGPHTEAFF

j_call: TRBJ2-7
v_call: TRBV3-1
cdr3_length: 15
cdr3_aa: CASSQLAGKGYEQYF

j_call: TRBJ2-7
v_call: TRBV3-1
cdr3_length: 17
cdr3_aa: CASSQGASGSLPYEQYF

j_call: -
v_call: TRBV20-1
cdr3_length: 14
cdr3_aa: CSARAPGGGYEQYF

j_call: TRBJ2-1
v_call: TRBV29-1
cdr3_length: 13
cdr3_aa: CSVGDGDYNEQFF

j_call: TRBJ2-3
v_call: TRBV12-3/TRBV12-4
cdr3_length: 16
cdr3_aa: CTSSLSASGRRDTQYF

j_call: TRBJ1-2
v_call: TRBV20-1
cdr3_length: 10
cdr3_aa: CSAWGSGYTF

j_call: TRBJ2-1
v_call: TRBV7-3
cdr3_length: 15
cdr3_aa: CASSSASGPYNEQFF

j_call: TRBJ2-7
v_call: TRBV27
cdr3_length: 15
cdr3_aa: CASISTRQPPYEQYF

j_call: TRBJ2-5
v_call: TRBV6-6
cdr3_length: 14
cdr3_aa: CASSYSDSGETQYF

j_call: TRBJ2-4
v_call: TRBV27
cdr3_length: 14
cdr3_aa: CASSLNQGRNIQYF

j_call: TRBJ2-7
v_call: TRBV12-3/TRBV12-4
cdr3_length: 14
cdr3_aa: CASSWARGPYEQYF

j_call: TRBJ2-7
v_call: TRBV18
cdr3_length: 17
cdr3_aa: CASSGQEKERSSYEQYF

j_call: TRBJ2-5
v_call: TRBV5-1
cdr3_length: 15
cdr3_aa: CASSLAAGGMETQYF

j_call: TRBJ2-3
v_call: TRBV3-1
cdr3_length: 15
cdr3_aa: CASSQAGQLTDTQYF

j_call: TRBJ2-1
v_call: TRBV29-1
cdr3_length: 14
cdr3_aa: CSVESGPLGNEQFF

j_call: TRBJ2-1
v_call: TRBV7-9
cdr3_length: 18
cdr3_aa: CASSSLIAGVPSFNEQFF

j_call: TRBJ2-4
v_call: TRBV27
cdr3_length: 15
cdr3_aa: CASNPGEGAKNIQYF

j_call: TRBJ2-7
v_call: TRBV29-1
cdr3_length: 13
cdr3_aa: CSVRQSPGHEQYF

j_call: TRBJ1-2
v_call: TRBV6-5
cdr3_length: 13
cdr3_aa: CASRTRETYGYTF

j_call: TRBJ2-7
v_call: TRBV3-1
cdr3_length: 15
cdr3_aa: CASTLGLAGDYEQYF

j_call: TRBJ2-5
v_call: TRBV5-6
cdr3_length: 14
cdr3_aa: CASSLSSDQETQYF

j_call: TRBJ1-2
v_call: TRBV7-9
cdr3_length: 14
cdr3_aa: CASSLLQGGNGYTF

j_call: TRBJ2-7
v_call: TRBV11-2
cdr3_length: 15
cdr3_aa: CASSPWDRSSYEQYF

j_call: TRBJ2-7
v_call: TRBV10-3
cdr3_length: 13
cdr3_aa: CAISEDHSYEQYF

j_call: TRBJ1-2
v_call: TRBV20-1
cdr3_length: 14
cdr3_aa: CSARDNLWDYGYTF

j_call: TRBJ2-3
v_call: TRBV20-1
cdr3_length: 11
cdr3_aa: CSGLALDTQYF

j_call: TRBJ2-7
v_call: TRBV9
cdr3_length: 14
cdr3_aa: CASSVAPKGYEQYF

j_call: -
v_call: TRBV5-1
cdr3_length: 15
cdr3_aa: CASSLARDRENEQYF

j_call: TRBJ2-5
v_call: TRBV12-3/TRBV12-4
cdr3_length: 14
cdr3_aa: CASSRGGGRETQYF